The 27 T cell receptor beta chains below were found in one sample sequenced in a study of blood T cell repertoires in COVID-19. The repertoire was sequenced with immunoSEQ multiplex PCR; TCRdb's copy has only in-frame clones and lacks some. The profile shows over 300,000 clones, 80% to 90% of them singletons. Sequenced input: peripheral blood. The source of these receptors is a man between 18 and 35 years old who had recovered from COVID-19.

This chain joins TRBV5-1 and TRBJ2-7, with TRBD1 matching over 9 bases. V lost 0 bases and J lost 3; bases outside the gene matches: 4. The CDR3 is 15 residues long. Germline V gives CDR1 SGHRS, CDR2 YFSETQ. This CDR3 is CASSLVTGGVYEQYF. CDR3 nucleotides: TGCGCCAGCAGCTTGGTAACAGGGGGCGTCTACGAGCAGTACTTC.

The CDR3 DNA sequence: TGTGCCAGCAGCCGTGGACTCGATACGCAGTATTTT. It yields the protein CASSRGLDTQYF. The gene calls are TRBV11-1 and TRBJ2-3, with D maybe TRBD2 (5 bases). The germline V gene encodes CDR1 SGHAT and CDR2 FQDESV (reference sequence). Deletions cut 5 bases from V and 6 bases from J, with 9 bases between. CDR3 length: 12 residues. Complete variable domain (other parts from reference TRBV11-1 and TRBJ2-3): EAEVAQSPRYKITEKSQAVAFWCDPISGHATLYWYRQILGQGPELLVQFQDESVVDDSQLPKDRFSAERLKGVDSTLKIQPAELGDSAMYLCASSRGLDTQYFGPGTRLTVL.

CDR3 in amino acids: CASRSGTENSPLHF. For the CDR3, the DNA is TGTGCCAGTAGGTCCGGGACAGAGAATTCACCCCTCCACTTT. The chain uses TRBV19 and TRBJ1-6; 7 bases agree with TRBD1. CDR3 size: 14 residues. Germline trimming cut 6 bases from V and 7 bases from J; bases unmatched to any gene: 6. Germline lookup yields CDR1 LNHDA and CDR2 SQIVND (reference sequence).

This chain joins TRBV19 and TRBJ1-2; D unresolved. V was clipped by 7 bases and J by 0 bases, with 15 bases between them. The CDR3 contains 15 residues. The V gene's germline CDR1 is LNHDA and CDR2 SQIVND (reference sequence). The CDR3 nucleotides are TGTGCCAGTAAAGAAATGGTCAGCGCTAACTATGGCTACACCTTC. This encodes CASKEMVSANYGYTF.

This chain uses TRBV7-2 with TRBJ1-5, with TRBD1 identical over 7 bases. Per the germline V gene, CDR1 is SGHTA and CDR2 is FQGNSA. V shed 1 base, J shed 6 bases, and the junction held 6 bases outside the gene matches. This CDR3 comprises 15 residues. The DNA for the CDR3 is TGTGCCAGCAGCTTAGTAGGGGGCCTAGGTCAGCCCCAGCATTTT. Translation: CASSLVGGLGQPQHF. Filled out from reference TRBV7-2 and TRBJ1-5, the complete variable domain reads GAGVSQSPSNKVTEKGKDVELRCDPISGHTALYWYRQSLGQGLEFLIYFQGNSAPDKSGLPSDRFSAERTGGSVSTLTIQRTQQEDSAVYLCASSLVGGLGQPQHFGDGTRLSIL.

This chain links TRBV21-1 with TRBJ1-5. TRBV21-1 is classified as a pseudogene. This CDR3 has 17 amino acids. CDR3: CASSKRRSSSSNQPQHF. Written as DNA, the CDR3 is TGTGCCAGCAGCAAACGGCGGTCATCATCAAGCAATCAGCCCCAGCATTTT.

The chain has TRBV11-3 and TRBJ2-3; perhaps TRBD1 as D (6 bases). The V gene's germline CDR1 is SGHNT and CDR2 YENEEA. Trimming took off 1 base at V and 1 base at J, with 9 bases between the two ends. The CDR3 extends over 15 amino acids. The CDR3 protein is CASSLGSGGTDTQYF. The CDR3 DNA sequence: TGTGCCAGCAGCTTAGGATCAGGGGGCACAGATACGCAGTATTTT.

About this clone itself: The same CDR3 arises from other DNA sequences in this sample as well. The chain joins TRBV10-3 to TRBJ1-1, with D maybe TRBD1 (5 bases). Trimming removed 2 bases at V and 4 bases at J, with 5 bases between. This CDR3 region has 12 residues. Per the germline V gene, CDR1 is ENHRY and CDR2 is SYGVKD. The CDR3 nucleotides read TGTGCCATCAGTGAGCAGGGCACTGAAGCTTTCTTT. Encoded protein: CAISEQGTEAFF.

This chain connects TRBV7-2 to TRBJ2-7; D is possibly TRBD2 (6 bases). The CDR3 loop spans 16 amino acids. Germline V lookup: CDR1 SGHTA, CDR2 FQGNSA. Trimming pared 0 bases from V and 3 bases from J, leaving 15 bases between. The CDR3 region is CASSLALGDSGYEQYF. CDR3 nucleotide sequence: TGTGCCAGCAGCTTAGCCCTCGGAGATAGCGGCTACGAGCAGTACTTC.

The V gene is TRBV10-3, the J gene TRBJ1-2, with TRBD1 as a possible D gene (5 bases). Germline values: CDR1 ENHRY, CDR2 SYGVKD. This CDR3 is 13 amino acids long. Trimming left V 7 bases short and J 8 bases short, with 17 bases between. The CDR3 DNA is TGTGCCATCACAAGCATAGGGGCGGGAGGCTACACCTTC. Translation: CAITSIGAGGYTF.

The gene calls are TRBV19 and TRBJ1-5; tentatively, D is TRBD1 (5 bases). The CDR3 sequence is 15 residues long. Deletions cut 2 bases from V and 7 bases from J, with 15 bases between. Germline V gene sequence: CDR1 LNHDA, CDR2 SQIVND (reference sequence). In nucleotides, the CDR3 is TGTGCCAGTAGTATAAGTTTTGGAAACAGGCAGCCCCAGCATTTT. It codes for CASSISFGNRQPQHF.

The chain is built from TRBV5-6 and TRBJ2-1; 9 positions match TRBD2. With V trimmed by 2 bases and J by 8 bases, 11 bases remained unmatched. Germline V gene data show CDR1 as SGHDT and CDR2 as YYEEEE. The CDR3 is made up of 16 amino acids. The CDR3 spells CASSFPPGLAAYEQFF. The CDR3 nucleotides are TGTGCCAGCAGCTTCCCGCCGGGACTAGCCGCCTATGAGCAGTTCTTC. The full variable domain, rest sourced from reference TRBV5-6 and TRBJ2-1, is DAGVTQSPTHLIKTRGQQVTLRCSPKSGHDTVSWYQQALGQGPQFIFQYYEEEERQRGNFPDRFSGHQFPNYSSELNVNALLLGDSALYLCASSFPPGLAAYEQFFGPGTRLTVL.

The rearrangement uses TRBV3-1 (or the pseudogene TRBV3-2) and TRBJ2-2; the D is unclear. CDR3 length: 12 amino acids. V was clipped by 3 bases and J by 5 bases, with 4 bases between them. Germline assignment: CDR1 LGHDT and CDR2 YNNKEL (reference sequence). In nucleotides, the CDR3 is TGTGCCAGCAGCCATTATACCGGGGAGCTGTTTTTT. It yields the protein CASSHYTGELFF.

The chain has TRBV5-1 and TRBJ1-6; 9 bases are shared with TRBD1. The CDR3 has 19 amino acids. V lost 5 bases, J lost 5 bases, and 17 bases stayed unmatched. CDR1 and CDR2 from the germline V gene are SGHRS and YFSETQ. For the CDR3, the DNA is TGCGCCAGCAGATATGGGACAGGGTATTTAGGGGTTAATAATTCACCCCTCCACTTT. This encodes CASRYGTGYLGVNNSPLHF.

This chain connects TRBV6-1 to TRBJ2-7; D is uncertain. Trimming removed 1 base from V and 4 bases from J, with 8 bases in between. Germline V gene sequence: CDR1 MNHNS, CDR2 SASEGT. This CDR3 has 13 residues. CDR3 protein: CASSEDWRYEQYF. As DNA, the CDR3 is TGTGCCAGCAGTGAAGATTGGCGGTACGAGCAGTACTTC.

The J gene is TRBJ1-4, the V gene TRBV29-1, with 7 nucleotides matching TRBD1. The CDR3 has 14 amino acids. Unmatched junction bases numbered 11, after V lost 5 bases and J lost 8 bases. CDR1 SQVTM and CDR2 ANQGSEA come from the germline V gene. The CDR3 bases are TGCAGCGTTTGGGACAGAAACAGAGAGGAAAAACTGTTTTTT. Its translation: CSVWDRNREEKLFF.

As DNA, the CDR3 is TGTGCCAGCAGTGAAGTCGGGATGAACACCGGGGAGCTGTTTTTT. Translating it yields CASSEVGMNTGELFF. The V call is TRBV6-1, the J call TRBJ2-2; tentatively, D is TRBD2 (5 bases). The CDR3 runs 15 residues. Trimming took off 1 base at V and 1 base at J, with 7 bases between the two ends. Per germline, CDR1 MNHNS and CDR2 SASEGT.

V usage is TRBV6-5 and J usage is TRBJ2-7; 8 bases match TRBD2. Germline V gene data show CDR1 as MNHEY and CDR2 as SVGAGI. V was clipped by 6 bases and J by 2 bases; unmatched bases: 6. The CDR3 extends over 14 amino acids. CDR3 nucleotides: TGTGCCAGCAGACCCTTAGCGGGAACCTACGAGCAGTACTTC. It specifies CASRPLAGTYEQYF.

The chain recombines TRBV5-1 with TRBJ1-1, with unresolved D. The germline CDR1 and CDR2 sequences are SGHRS and YFSETQ. The ends were cut back, 5 bases at V and 4 bases at J, with 12 bases in the middle. This CDR3 has 13 amino acids. CDR3 residues: CASSREGGTEAFF. The CDR3 DNA follows: TGCGCCAGCAGTCGGGAGGGCGGCACTGAAGCTTTCTTT.

This chain uses TRBV7-9 with TRBJ1-2; 8 bases line up with TRBD1. Germline trimming cut 5 bases from V and 7 bases from J; bases unmatched to any gene: 3. CDR1 is SEHNR and CDR2 is FQNEAQ in the germline V gene (reference sequence). The length of the CDR3 is 12 residues. For the CDR3, the DNA is TGTGCCAGCAGCCCCGACAGGGGTGGCTACACCTTC. Protein product: CASSPDRGGYTF.

V is TRBV28 and J is TRBJ1-2, with unresolved D. CDR1 is MDHEN and CDR2 is SYDVKM in the germline V gene. With 6 bases removed from V and 4 bases from J, the gap between germline ends came to 18 bases. This CDR3 is 15 amino acids long. The CDR3 nucleotides read TGTGCCAGCAGGGGGATGGGAGGGTTGTTCTATGGCTACACCTTC. Residues: CASRGMGGLFYGYTF.

The CDR3 region has the DNA TGTGCCATCCGTGTCGCGGGGGGGCCAGATACGCAGTATTTT. Amino acid sequence: CAIRVAGGPDTQYF. The genes are TRBV6-6 and TRBJ2-3; 9 nucleotides line up with TRBD2. This CDR3 contains 14 residues. V trimming: 10 bases; J trimming: 4 bases; junction bases outside the gene matches: 9. Germline V gene lookup returns CDR1 MNHNY and CDR2 SVGAGI (reference sequence).

V and J are TRBV27 and TRBJ2-3, with TRBD2 matching 14 bases. CDR3 size: 16 residues. CDR1 is MNHEY and CDR2 is SMNVEV in the germline V gene (reference sequence). Trimming at V came to 5 bases and at J to 2 bases, leaving 3 bases not matched to a gene. The DNA of the CDR3 is TGTGCCAGCAGTCCGGGACTAGCGGGGGACACAGATACGCAGTATTTT. The encoded protein is CASSPGLAGDTDTQYF.

With respect to this clone: The sample carries other DNA sequences with the same CDR3. The chain couples TRBV6-5 to TRBJ1-1; TRBD1 aligns across 7 bases. The CDR3 is 14 amino acids. Germline CDR1 and CDR2: MNHEY and SVGAGI. V gave up 3 bases and J gave up 0 bases; unmatched junction bases: 1. The CDR3 loop reads CASSYDRVNTEAFF. CDR3 DNA: TGTGCCAGCAGTTATGACAGGGTGAACACTGAAGCTTTCTTT.

V is TRBV6-1 and J is TRBJ2-7, with 10 bases lining up with TRBD1. This CDR3 is 20 amino acids long. Germline assignment: CDR1 MNHNS and CDR2 SASEGT. V was clipped by 0 bases and J by 4 bases; unmatched bases: 18. The CDR3, as DNA: TGTGCCAGCAGTGAAGCGGACTTTGGGGACAGGGGATTTTCAGTTTACGAGCAGTACTTC. Protein product: CASSEADFGDRGFSVYEQYF.

The rearrangement uses TRBV6-5 and TRBJ1-3; tentative D call: TRBD1 (5 bases). Germline CDR1 MNHEY, CDR2 SVGAGI. The V gene lost 7 bases and the J gene lost 2 bases, with 15 bases spanning the gap. CDR3 length: 15 residues. The CDR3 loop is CASIPRGYPGNTIYF. The CDR3 DNA sequence: TGTGCCAGCATTCCCCGGGGGTACCCTGGAAACACCATATATTTT.

This sequence joins TRBV3-1 (or the pseudogene TRBV3-2) and TRBJ2-1; D gene unclear. Trimming left V 0 bases short and J 1 base short, with 10 bases between. The CDR3 consists of 16 residues. CDR1 LGHDT and CDR2 YNNKEL come from the germline V gene (reference sequence). CDR3 residues: CASSQDSRISYNEQFF. Written as DNA, the CDR3 is TGTGCCAGCAGCCAAGATTCCAGGATTTCCTACAATGAGCAGTTCTTC.